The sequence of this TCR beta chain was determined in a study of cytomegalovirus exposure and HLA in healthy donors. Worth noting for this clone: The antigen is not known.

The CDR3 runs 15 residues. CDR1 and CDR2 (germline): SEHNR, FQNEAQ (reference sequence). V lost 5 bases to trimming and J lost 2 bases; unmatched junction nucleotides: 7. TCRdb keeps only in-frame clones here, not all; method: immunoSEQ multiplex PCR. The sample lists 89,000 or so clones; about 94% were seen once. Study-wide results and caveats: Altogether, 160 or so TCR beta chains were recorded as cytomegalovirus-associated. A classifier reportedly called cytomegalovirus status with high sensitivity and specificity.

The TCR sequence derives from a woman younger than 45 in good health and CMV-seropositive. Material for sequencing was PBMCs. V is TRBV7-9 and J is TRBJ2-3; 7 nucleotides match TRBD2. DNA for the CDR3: TGTGCCAGCAGCCCAGGACTAGTTGTCACAGATACGCAGTATTTT. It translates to CASSPGLVVTDTQYF.